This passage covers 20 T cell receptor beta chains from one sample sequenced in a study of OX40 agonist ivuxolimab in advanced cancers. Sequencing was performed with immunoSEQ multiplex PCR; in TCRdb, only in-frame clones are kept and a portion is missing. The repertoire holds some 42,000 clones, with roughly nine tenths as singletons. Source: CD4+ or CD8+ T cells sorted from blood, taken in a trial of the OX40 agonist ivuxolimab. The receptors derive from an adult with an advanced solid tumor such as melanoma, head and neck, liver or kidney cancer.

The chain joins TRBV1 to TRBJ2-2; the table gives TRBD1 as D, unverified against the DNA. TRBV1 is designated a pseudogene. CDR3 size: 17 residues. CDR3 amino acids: CTSSQDRDRFKTGELFF. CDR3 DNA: TGCACCAGCAGCCAAGATCGGGACAGATTTAAAACCGGGGAGCTGTTTTTT.

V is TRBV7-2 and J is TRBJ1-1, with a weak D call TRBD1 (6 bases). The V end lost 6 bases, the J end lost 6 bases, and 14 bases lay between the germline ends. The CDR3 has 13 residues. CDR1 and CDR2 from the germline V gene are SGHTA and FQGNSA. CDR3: CASRPYRESEAFF. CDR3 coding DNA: TGTGCCAGCAGACCCTACAGGGAATCTGAAGCTTTCTTT.

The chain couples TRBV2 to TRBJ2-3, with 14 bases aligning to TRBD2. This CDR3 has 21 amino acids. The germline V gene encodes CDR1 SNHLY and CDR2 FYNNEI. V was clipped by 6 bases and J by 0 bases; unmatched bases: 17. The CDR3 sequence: CASRGVWGLAGERGSTDTQYF. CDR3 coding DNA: TGTGCCAGCAGAGGAGTATGGGGACTAGCGGGAGAGAGGGGGAGCACAGATACGCAGTATTTT.

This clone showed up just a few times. CDR3 DNA sequence: TGTGCCAGCTCGCTGGACGGTAACTCTGGAAACACCATATATTTT. Protein: CASSLDGNSGNTIYF. The chain carries TRBV18 and TRBJ1-3; D unclear. CDR1 is KGHSH, CDR2 LQKENI, per germline. The ends were cut back, 6 bases at V and 0 bases at J, with 12 bases in the middle. CDR3 length: 15 amino acids.

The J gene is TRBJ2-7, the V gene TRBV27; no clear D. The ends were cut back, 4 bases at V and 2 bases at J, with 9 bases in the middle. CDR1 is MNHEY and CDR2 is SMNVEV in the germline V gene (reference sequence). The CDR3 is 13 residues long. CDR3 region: CASSSLTTYEQYF. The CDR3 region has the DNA TGTGCCAGCAGTTCCTTGACAACCTACGAGCAGTACTTC.

CDR3 in DNA: TGCGCCAGCAGCTCACAGGGATCGTCCTACGAGCAGTACTTC. Translated, it gives CASSSQGSSYEQYF. The V and J genes are TRBV5-1 and TRBJ2-7; perhaps TRBD1 as D (6 bases). CDR3 length equals 14 residues. Germline assignment: CDR1 SGHRS and CDR2 YFSETQ. Trimming pared 3 bases from V and 1 base from J, leaving 11 bases between.

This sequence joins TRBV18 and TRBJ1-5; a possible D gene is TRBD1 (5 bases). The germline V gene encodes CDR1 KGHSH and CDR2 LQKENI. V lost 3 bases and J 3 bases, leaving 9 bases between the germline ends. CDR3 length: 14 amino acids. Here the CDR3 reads CASSPRQSNQPQHF. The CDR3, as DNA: TGTGCCAGCTCACCCCGACAGTCCAATCAGCCCCAGCATTTT.

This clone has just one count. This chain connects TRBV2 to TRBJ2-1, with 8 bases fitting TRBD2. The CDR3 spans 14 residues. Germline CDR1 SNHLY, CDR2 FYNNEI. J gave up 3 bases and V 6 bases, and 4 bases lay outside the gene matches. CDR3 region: CASSNAGGYNEQFF. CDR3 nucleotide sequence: TGTGCCAGCAGCAATGCGGGAGGCTACAATGAGCAGTTCTTC.

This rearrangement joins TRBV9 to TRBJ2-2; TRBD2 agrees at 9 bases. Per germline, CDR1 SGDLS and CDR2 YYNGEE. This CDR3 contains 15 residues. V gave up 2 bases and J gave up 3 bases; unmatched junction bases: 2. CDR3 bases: TGTGCCAGCAGCGTTTTAGCGGGGGACACCGGGGAGCTGTTTTTT. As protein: CASSVLAGDTGELFF.

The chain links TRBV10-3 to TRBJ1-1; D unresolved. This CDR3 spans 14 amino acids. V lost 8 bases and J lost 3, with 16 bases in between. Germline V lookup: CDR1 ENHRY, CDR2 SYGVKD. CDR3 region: CAIGGVLGYTEAFF. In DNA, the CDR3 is TGTGCCATCGGTGGGGTGCTGGGTTACACTGAAGCTTTCTTT.

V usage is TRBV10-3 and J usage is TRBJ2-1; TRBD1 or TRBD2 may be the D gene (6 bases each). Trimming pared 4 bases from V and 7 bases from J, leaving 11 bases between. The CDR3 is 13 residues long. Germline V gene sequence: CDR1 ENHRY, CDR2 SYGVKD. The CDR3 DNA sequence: TGTGCCATCAGTGGGGGGGCAGGGAATGAGCAGTTCTTC. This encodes CAISGGAGNEQFF.

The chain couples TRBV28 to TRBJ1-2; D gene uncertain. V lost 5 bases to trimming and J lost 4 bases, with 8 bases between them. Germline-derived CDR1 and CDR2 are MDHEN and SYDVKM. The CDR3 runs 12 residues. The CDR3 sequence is CASSLGSYGYTF. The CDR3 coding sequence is TGTGCCAGCAGTCTAGGCTCCTATGGCTACACCTTC.

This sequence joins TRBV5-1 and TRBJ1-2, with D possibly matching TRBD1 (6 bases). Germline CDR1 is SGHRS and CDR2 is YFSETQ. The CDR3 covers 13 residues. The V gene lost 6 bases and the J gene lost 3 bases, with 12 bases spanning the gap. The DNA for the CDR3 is TGCGCCAGCACACAGGGAGGTGACTATGGCTACACCTTC. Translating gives CASTQGGDYGYTF.

CDR3 DNA sequence: TGCGCCAGCAGCTTGATGGCTCCCACAGATACGCAGTATTTT. This encodes CASSLMAPTDTQYF. The J gene is TRBJ2-3, the V gene TRBV5-1; D is ambiguous. Trimming stripped 1 base from V and 2 bases from J, with 8 bases between. Germline CDR1 SGHRS, CDR2 YFSETQ. This CDR3 has 14 residues.

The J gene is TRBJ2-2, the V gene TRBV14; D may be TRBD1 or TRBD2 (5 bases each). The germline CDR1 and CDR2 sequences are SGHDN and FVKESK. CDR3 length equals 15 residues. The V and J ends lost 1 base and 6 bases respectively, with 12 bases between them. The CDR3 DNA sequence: TGTGCCAGCAGCCAAGGACGCCTGGGGGCCGGGGAGCTGTTTTTT. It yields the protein CASSQGRLGAGELFF.

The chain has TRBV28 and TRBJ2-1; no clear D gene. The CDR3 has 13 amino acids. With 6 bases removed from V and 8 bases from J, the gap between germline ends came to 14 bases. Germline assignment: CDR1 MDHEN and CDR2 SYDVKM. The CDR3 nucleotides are TGTGCCAGCAGGCGCCGATTTGCCCATGAGCAGTTCTTC. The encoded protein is CASRRRFAHEQFF.

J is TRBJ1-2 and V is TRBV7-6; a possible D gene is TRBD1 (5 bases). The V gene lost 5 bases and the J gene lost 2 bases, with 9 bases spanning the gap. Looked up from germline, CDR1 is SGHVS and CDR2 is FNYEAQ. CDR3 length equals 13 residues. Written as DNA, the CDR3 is TGTGCCAGCAGCCCACAGGAAAACTATGGCTACACCTTC. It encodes CASSPQENYGYTF.

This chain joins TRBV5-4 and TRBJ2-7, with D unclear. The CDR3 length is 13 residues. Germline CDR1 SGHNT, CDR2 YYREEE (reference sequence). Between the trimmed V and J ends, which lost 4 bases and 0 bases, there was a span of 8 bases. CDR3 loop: CASSRHSSYEQYF. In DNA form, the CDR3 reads TGTGCCAGCAGCAGACATAGCTCCTACGAGCAGTACTTC.

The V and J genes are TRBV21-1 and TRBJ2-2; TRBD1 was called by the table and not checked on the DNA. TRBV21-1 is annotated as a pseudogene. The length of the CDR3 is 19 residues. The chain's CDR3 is CASSKENRGRESNTGELFF. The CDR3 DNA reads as TGTGCCAGCAGCAAAGAGAACAGGGGGAGAGAGTCGAACACCGGGGAGCTGTTTTTT.

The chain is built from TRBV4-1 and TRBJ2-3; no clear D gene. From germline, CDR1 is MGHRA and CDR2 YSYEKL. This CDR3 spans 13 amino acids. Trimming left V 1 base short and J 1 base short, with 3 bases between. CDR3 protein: CASSQVGTDTQYF. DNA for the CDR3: TGCGCCAGCAGCCAAGTAGGCACAGATACGCAGTATTTT.